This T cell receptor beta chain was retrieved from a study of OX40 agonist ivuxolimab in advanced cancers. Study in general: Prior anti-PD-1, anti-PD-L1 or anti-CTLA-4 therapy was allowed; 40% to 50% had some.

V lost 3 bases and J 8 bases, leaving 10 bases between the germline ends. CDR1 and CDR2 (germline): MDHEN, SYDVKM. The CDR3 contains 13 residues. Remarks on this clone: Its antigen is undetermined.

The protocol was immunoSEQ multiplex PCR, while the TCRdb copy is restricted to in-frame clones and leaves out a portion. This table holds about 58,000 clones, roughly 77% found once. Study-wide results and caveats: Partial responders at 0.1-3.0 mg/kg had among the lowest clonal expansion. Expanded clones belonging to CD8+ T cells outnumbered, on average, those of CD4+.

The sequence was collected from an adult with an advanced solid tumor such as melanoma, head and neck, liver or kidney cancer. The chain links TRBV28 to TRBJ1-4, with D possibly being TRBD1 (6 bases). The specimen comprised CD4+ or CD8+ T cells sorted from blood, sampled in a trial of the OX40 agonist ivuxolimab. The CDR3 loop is CASSFAGEEKLFF. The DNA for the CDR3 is TGTGCCAGCAGTTTTGCAGGGGAAGAAAAACTGTTTTTT.